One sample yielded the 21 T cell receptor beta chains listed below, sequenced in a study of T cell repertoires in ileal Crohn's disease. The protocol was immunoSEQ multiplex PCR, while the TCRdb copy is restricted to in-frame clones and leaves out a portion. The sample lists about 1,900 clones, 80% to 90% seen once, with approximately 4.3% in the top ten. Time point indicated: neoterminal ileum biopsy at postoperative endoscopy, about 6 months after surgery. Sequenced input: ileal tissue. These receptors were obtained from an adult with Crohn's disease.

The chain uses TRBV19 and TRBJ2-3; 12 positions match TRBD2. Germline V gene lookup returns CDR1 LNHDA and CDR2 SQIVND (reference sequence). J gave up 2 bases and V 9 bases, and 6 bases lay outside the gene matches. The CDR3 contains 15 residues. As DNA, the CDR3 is TGTGCCAGCAGGGGACTAGCGGGCAACACAGATACGCAGTATTTT. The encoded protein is CASRGLAGNTDTQYF. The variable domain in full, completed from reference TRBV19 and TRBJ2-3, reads DGGITQSPKYLFRKEGQNVTLSCEQNLNHDAMYWYRQDPGQGLRLIYYSQIVNDFQKGDIAEGYSVSREKKESFPLTVTSAQKNPTAFYLCASRGLAGNTDTQYFGPGTRLTVL.

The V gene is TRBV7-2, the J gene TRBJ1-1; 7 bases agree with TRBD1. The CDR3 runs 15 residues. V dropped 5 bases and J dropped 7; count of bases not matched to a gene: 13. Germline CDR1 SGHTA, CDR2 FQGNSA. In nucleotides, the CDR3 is TGTGCCAGCAGCGCAGACAGGGTAGGGTTAGATGAAGCTTTCTTT. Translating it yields CASSADRVGLDEAFF.

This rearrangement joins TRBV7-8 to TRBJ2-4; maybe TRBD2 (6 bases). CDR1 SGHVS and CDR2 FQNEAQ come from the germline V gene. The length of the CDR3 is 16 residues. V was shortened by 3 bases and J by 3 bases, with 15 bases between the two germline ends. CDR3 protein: CASSFTAGRDKNIQYF. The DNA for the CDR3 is TGTGCCAGCAGCTTTACAGCGGGTAGGGACAAAAACATTCAGTACTTC.

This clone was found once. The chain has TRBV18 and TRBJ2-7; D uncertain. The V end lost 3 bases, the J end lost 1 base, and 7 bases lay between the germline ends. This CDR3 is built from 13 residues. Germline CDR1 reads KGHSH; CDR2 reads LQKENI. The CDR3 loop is CASSPESSYEQYF. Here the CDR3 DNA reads TGTGCCAGCTCACCGGAGTCGTCCTACGAGCAGTACTTC.

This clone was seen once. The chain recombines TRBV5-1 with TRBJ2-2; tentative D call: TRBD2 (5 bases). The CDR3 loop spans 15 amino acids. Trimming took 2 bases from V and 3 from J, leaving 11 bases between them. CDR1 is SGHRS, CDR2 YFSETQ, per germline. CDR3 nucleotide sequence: TGCGCCAGCAGCTTAGAGGGAACCTACACCGGGGAGCTGTTTTTT. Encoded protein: CASSLEGTYTGELFF.

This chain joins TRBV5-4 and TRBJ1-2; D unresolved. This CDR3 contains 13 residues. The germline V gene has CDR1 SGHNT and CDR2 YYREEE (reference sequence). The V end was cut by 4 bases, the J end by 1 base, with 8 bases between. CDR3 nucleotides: TGTGCCAGCAGCATTAGAAATAACTATGGCTACACCTTC. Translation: CASSIRNNYGYTF.

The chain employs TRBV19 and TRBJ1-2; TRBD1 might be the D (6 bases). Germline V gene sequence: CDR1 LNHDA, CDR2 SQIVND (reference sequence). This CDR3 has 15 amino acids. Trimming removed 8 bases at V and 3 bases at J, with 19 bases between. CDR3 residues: CASLRQEATDYGYTF. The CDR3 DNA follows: TGTGCCAGTCTTCGACAGGAGGCGACCGACTATGGCTACACCTTC.

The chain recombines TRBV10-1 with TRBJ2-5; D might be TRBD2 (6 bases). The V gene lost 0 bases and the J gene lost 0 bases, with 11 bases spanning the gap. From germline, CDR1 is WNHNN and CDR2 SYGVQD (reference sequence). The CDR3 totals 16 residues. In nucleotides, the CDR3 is TGCGCCAGCAGTGAGTCTCCGGGGGTAGACCAAGAGACCCAGTACTTC. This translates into CASSESPGVDQETQYF.

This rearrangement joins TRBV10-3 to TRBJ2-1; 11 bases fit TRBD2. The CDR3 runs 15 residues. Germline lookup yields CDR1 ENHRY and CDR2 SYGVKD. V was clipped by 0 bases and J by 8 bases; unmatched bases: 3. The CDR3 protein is CAISESELAGDEQFF. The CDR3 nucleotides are TGTGCCATCAGTGAGTCGGAACTAGCGGGAGATGAGCAGTTCTTC.

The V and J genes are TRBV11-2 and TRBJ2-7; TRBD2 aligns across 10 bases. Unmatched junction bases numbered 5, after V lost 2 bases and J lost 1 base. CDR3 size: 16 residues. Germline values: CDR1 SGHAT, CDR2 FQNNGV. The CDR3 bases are TGTGCCAGCAGCTTAACCGGGACTAGCGTATCCTACGAGCAGTACTTC. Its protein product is CASSLTGTSVSYEQYF.

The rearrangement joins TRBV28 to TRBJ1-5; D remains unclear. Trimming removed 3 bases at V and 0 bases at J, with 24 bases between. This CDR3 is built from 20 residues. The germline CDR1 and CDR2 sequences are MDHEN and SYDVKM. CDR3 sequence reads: CASSFYLSGPLIYSNQPQHF. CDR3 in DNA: TGTGCCAGCAGTTTCTACCTTTCAGGTCCCCTGATCTATAGCAATCAGCCCCAGCATTTT.

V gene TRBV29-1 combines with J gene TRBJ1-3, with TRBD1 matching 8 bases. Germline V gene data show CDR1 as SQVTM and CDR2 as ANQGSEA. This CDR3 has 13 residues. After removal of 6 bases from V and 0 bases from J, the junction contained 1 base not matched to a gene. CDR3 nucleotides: TGCAGCGTCACAGGGGGCTCTGGAAACACCATATATTTT. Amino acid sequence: CSVTGGSGNTIYF.

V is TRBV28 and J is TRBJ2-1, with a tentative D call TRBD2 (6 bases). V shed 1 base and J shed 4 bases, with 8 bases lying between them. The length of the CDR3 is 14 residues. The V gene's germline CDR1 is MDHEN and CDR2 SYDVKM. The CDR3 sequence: CASSLLAAYNEQFF. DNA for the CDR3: TGTGCCAGCAGTTTATTAGCGGCTTACAATGAGCAGTTCTTC. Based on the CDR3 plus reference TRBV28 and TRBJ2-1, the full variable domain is DVKVTQSSRYLVKRTGEKVFLECVQDMDHENMFWYRQDPGLGLRLIYFSYDVKMKEKGDIPEGYSVSREKKERFSLILESASTNQTSMYLCASSLLAAYNEQFFGPGTRLTVL.

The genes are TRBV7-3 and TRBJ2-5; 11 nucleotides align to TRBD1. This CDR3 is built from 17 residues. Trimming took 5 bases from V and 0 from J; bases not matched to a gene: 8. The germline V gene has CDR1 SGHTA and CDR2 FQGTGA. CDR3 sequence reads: CASSPSDRGRNQETQYF. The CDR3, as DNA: TGTGCCAGCAGCCCCTCGGACAGGGGGCGAAACCAAGAGACCCAGTACTTC.

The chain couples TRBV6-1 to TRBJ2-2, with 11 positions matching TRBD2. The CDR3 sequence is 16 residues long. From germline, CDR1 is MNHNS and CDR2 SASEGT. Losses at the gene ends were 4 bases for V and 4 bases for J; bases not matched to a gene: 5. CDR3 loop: CASSGGTSGTTGELFF. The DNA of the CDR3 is TGTGCCAGCAGTGGGGGGACTAGCGGAACCACCGGGGAGCTGTTTTTT.

The CDR3 DNA follows: TGCGCCAGCAGCATCAGGGGGCCCGGCAATGAGCAGTTCTTC. This codes for CASSIRGPGNEQFF. The chain combines TRBV5-1 with TRBJ2-1; 8 bases fit TRBD1. With V trimmed by 4 bases and J by 6 bases, 6 bases remained unmatched. The germline CDR1 and CDR2 sequences are SGHRS and YFSETQ. The CDR3 is 14 amino acids.

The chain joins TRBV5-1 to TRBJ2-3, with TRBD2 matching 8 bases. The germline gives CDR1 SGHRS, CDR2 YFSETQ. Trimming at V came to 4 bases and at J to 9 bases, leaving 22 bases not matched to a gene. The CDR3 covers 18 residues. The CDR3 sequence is CASSPTRFSGATPGTQYF. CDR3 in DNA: TGCGCCAGCAGCCCGACTCGGTTTAGCGGGGCTACGCCTGGGACGCAGTATTTT.

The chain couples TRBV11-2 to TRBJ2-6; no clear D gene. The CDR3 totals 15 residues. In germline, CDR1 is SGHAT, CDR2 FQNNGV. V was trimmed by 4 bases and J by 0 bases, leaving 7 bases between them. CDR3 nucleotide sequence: TGTGCCAGCAGCTCCCTCGTCTCTGGGGCCAACGTCCTGACTTTC. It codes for CASSSLVSGANVLTF.

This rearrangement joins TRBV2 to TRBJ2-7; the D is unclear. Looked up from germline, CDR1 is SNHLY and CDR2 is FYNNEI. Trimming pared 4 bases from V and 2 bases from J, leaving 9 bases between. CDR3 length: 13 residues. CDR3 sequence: CASSANTAYEQYF. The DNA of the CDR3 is TGTGCCAGCAGTGCGAACACCGCCTACGAGCAGTACTTC.

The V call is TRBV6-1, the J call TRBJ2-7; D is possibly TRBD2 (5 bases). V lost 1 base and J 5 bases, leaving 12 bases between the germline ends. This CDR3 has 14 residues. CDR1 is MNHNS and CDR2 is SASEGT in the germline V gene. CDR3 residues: CASSEGGRLNEQYF. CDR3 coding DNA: TGTGCCAGCAGTGAAGGAGGGAGATTGAACGAGCAGTACTTC.

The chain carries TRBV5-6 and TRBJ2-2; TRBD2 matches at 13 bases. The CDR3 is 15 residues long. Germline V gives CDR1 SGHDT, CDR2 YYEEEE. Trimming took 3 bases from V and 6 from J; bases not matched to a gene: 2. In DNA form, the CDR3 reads TGTGCCAGCAGCTCACTAGCGGGAGGGCCCGGGGAGCTGTTTTTT. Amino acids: CASSSLAGGPGELFF.